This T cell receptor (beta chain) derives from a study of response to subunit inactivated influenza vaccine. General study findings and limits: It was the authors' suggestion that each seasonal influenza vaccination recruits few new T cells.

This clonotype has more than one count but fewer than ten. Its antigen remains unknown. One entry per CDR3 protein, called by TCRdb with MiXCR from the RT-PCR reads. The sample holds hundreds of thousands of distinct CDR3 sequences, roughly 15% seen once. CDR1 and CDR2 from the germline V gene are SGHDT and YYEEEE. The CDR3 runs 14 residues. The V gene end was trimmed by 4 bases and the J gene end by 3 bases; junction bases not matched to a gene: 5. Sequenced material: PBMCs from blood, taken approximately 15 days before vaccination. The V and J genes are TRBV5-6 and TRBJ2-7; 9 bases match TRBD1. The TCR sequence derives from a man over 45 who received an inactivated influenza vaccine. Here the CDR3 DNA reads TGTGCCAGCAGCCGCGGGACAGGGATCTACGAGCAGTACTTC. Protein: CASSRGTGIYEQYF.